Below are 2 T cell receptor beta chains sequenced from a single sample in a study of cytomegalovirus exposure and HLA in healthy donors. PCR employed 60 Vbeta and 13 Jbeta primers. The table came from immunoSEQ multiplex PCR; TCRdb's copy has only in-frame clones and leaves some out. Of about 200,000 clones in the sample, about four fifths were seen once. The material sequenced was PBMCs. All receptors come from a male donor in good health and CMV-seropositive.

The chain employs TRBV9 and TRBJ1-4, with D possibly being TRBD1 (6 bases). Trimming took 9 bases from V and 3 from J, leaving 15 bases between them. Germline loops: CDR1 SGDLS, CDR2 YYNGEE. The CDR3 length is 14 residues. The CDR3: CATSPGASNEKLFF. CDR3 sequence (DNA): TGTGCCACCTCTCCAGGGGCCTCTAATGAAAAACTGTTTTTT.

The chain carries TRBV2 and TRBJ2-5; the match to TRBD2 covers 10 bases. The germline V gene encodes CDR1 SNHLY and CDR2 FYNNEI. J gave up 6 bases and V 1 base, and 8 bases lay outside the gene matches. This CDR3 region has 16 residues. The CDR3 coding sequence is TGTGCCAGCAGTGAAGGTGTTAGCGGGGGGTCAAAGACCCAGTACTTC. Translation gives CASSEGVSGGSKTQYF.